One and the same sample provided the 17 T cell receptor beta chains below, sequenced in a study of blood T cell repertoires in COVID-19. Libraries were prepared by immunoSEQ multiplex PCR; TCRdb keeps only in-frame clonotypes and omits some of them. The sample lists some 390,000 clones; about 91% were seen once. Material: peripheral blood. All receptors derive from a middle-aged woman with COVID-19, enrolled during active disease.

The chain couples TRBV7-8 to TRBJ2-5, with 8 bases identical to TRBD1. Looked up from germline, CDR1 is SGHVS and CDR2 is FQNEAQ. J gave up 4 bases and V 5 bases, and 9 bases lay outside the gene matches. This CDR3 is 15 amino acids long. The CDR3 DNA sequence: TGTGCCAGCAGCACCCCGGGACAGGAGGGAGAGACCCAGTACTTC. It specifies CASSTPGQEGETQYF.

This rearrangement joins TRBV15 to TRBJ2-1, with 7 bases that match TRBD1. J gave up 3 bases and V 3 bases, and 5 bases lay outside the gene matches. The CDR3 contains 15 residues. Germline-derived CDR1 and CDR2 are LNHNV and YYDKDF (reference sequence). As DNA, the CDR3 is TGTGCCACCAGCAGGACAGGGAGTCTCTACAATGAGCAGTTCTTC. Translated, it gives CATSRTGSLYNEQFF.

The chain uses TRBV27 and TRBJ1-4, with D uncertain. CDR1 is MNHEY and CDR2 is SMNVEV in the germline V gene (reference sequence). The CDR3 contains 12 residues. V dropped 0 bases and J dropped 14 bases, with 10 bases sitting between them. As DNA, the CDR3 is TGTGCCAGCAGTTTATCGGGCGGGTATCTGTTTTTT. It encodes CASSLSGGYLFF.

This clone appeared once. The rearrangement uses TRBV19 and TRBJ2-2; perhaps TRBD1 as D (6 bases). Germline V lookup: CDR1 LNHDA, CDR2 SQIVND (reference sequence). The CDR3 covers 14 residues. V was cut by 6 bases and J by 1 base, with 9 bases left in between. The CDR3 here is CASRRQENTGELFF. In DNA, the CDR3 is TGTGCCAGTAGAAGACAGGAGAACACCGGGGAGCTGTTTTTT.

This chain joins TRBV7-9 and TRBJ2-3; possibly TRBD2 for D (5 bases). CDR1 and CDR2 from the germline V gene are SEHNR and FQNEAQ (reference sequence). V shed 5 bases and J shed 0 bases, with 9 bases lying between them. The CDR3 runs 14 residues. This CDR3 is CASSRTGSTDTQYF. DNA for the CDR3: TGTGCCAGCAGCCGGACTGGAAGCACAGATACGCAGTATTTT.

The rearrangement joins TRBV6-1 to TRBJ1-1; D ambiguous. Germline CDR1 MNHNS, CDR2 SASEGT. The CDR3 extends over 15 amino acids. V was shortened by 2 bases and J by 0 bases, with 10 bases between the two germline ends. This CDR3 is CASSEIGMMNTEAFF. DNA for the CDR3: TGTGCCAGCAGTGAAATCGGGATGATGAACACTGAAGCTTTCTTT.

This rearrangement joins TRBV28 to TRBJ2-7; 7 nucleotides align to TRBD1. Germline values: CDR1 MDHEN, CDR2 SYDVKM. This CDR3 has 16 amino acids. The junction had 10 bases not matched to a gene; V was cut back by 4 bases and J by 1 base. The CDR3 reads CASSSPRRDRSYEQYF. The CDR3 DNA sequence: TGTGCCAGCAGTTCCCCTCGTCGGGACAGATCCTACGAGCAGTACTTC. Full variable domain (rest looked up from reference TRBV28 and TRBJ2-7): DVKVTQSSRYLVKRTGEKVFLECVQDMDHENMFWYRQDPGLGLRLIYFSYDVKMKEKGDIPEGYSVSREKKERFSLILESASTNQTSMYLCASSSPRRDRSYEQYFGPGTRLTVT.

The chain joins TRBV6-5 to TRBJ1-3; 8 bases agree with TRBD1. The germline V gene has CDR1 MNHEY and CDR2 SVGAGI. Germline trimming cut 11 bases from V and 1 base from J; bases unmatched to any gene: 4. The CDR3 runs to 13 residues. CDR3: CAVQGASGNTIYF. The CDR3 region has the DNA TGTGCCGTGCAGGGGGCGTCTGGAAACACCATATATTTT.

To note about this clone: This same CDR3 is encoded by further DNA sequences in the sample. In DNA, the CDR3 is TGTGCCAGCAGCCCTGACTCCGTCTATGGCTACACCTTC. It translates to CASSPDSVYGYTF. This chain uses TRBV28 with TRBJ1-2, with D unclear. This CDR3 contains 13 residues. Germline assignment: CDR1 MDHEN and CDR2 SYDVKM. V was trimmed by 6 bases and J by 4 bases, leaving 12 bases between them.

J is TRBJ1-5 and V is TRBV19; no clear D gene. Per germline, CDR1 LNHDA and CDR2 SQIVND (reference sequence). Trimming shortened V by 5 bases and J by 4 bases, and 12 bases separated the two germline ends. CDR3 length equals 14 residues. CDR3 bases: TGTGCCAGTAGTTTCCGAGATTGGAATCAGCCCCAGCATTTT. Protein sequence: CASSFRDWNQPQHF.

V and J are TRBV30 and TRBJ2-7, with D possibly TRBD2 on 6 matching bases. The germline V and J ends were trimmed by 3 bases and 3 bases, with 12 bases remaining between them. Germline CDR1 and CDR2: GTSNPN and SVGIG (reference sequence). The CDR3 has 13 residues. CDR3 in amino acids: CAWRGGPRYEQYF. As DNA, the CDR3 is TGTGCCTGGAGGGGGGGACCGCGCTACGAGCAGTACTTC.

Notes on this clone: Other DNA sequences in the sample encode the same CDR3. The chain combines TRBV9 with TRBJ2-3, with D unresolved. V dropped 0 bases and J dropped 1 base, with 6 bases sitting between them. This CDR3 has 14 residues. Germline values: CDR1 SGDLS, CDR2 YYNGEE. The CDR3 nucleotides read TGTGCCAGCAGCGTAGGGCAGGGCACAGATACGCAGTATTTT. As protein: CASSVGQGTDTQYF.

As regards this clone: At one of its ends the junction is not consistent with the germline gene, which may arise from a read error. J is TRBJ1-2 and V is TRBV7-2, with D unresolved. The CDR3 length is 17 residues. Germline V gives CDR1 SGHTA, CDR2 FQGNSA. CDR3 coding DNA: TGTGCCAGCACCCTAAGGCGGCAGTCGAAGAGCAACTATGGCTACACTTTC. This gives the protein CASTLRRQSKSNYGYTF.

As to this clone: Other DNA sequences from this sample encode an identical CDR3 as well. The CDR3 is CASSFLDRRNQPQHF. The CDR3 DNA is TGTGCCAGCAGTTTCCTAGACAGGCGCAATCAGCCCCAGCATTTT. The V gene is TRBV27, the J gene TRBJ1-5; a weak D match, TRBD1 (6 bases). The germline V and J ends were trimmed by 3 bases and 2 bases, with 11 bases remaining between them. Per the germline V gene, CDR1 is MNHEY and CDR2 is SMNVEV (reference sequence). The CDR3 loop spans 15 amino acids.

V usage is TRBV5-1 and J usage is TRBJ1-1; D is undetermined. Between the trimmed V and J ends, which lost 4 bases and 3 bases, there was a span of 19 bases. The germline CDR1 and CDR2 sequences are SGHRS and YFSETQ. The CDR3 totals 16 residues. DNA for the CDR3: TGCGCCAGCAGCGCGACAAAGGGAGAGAGGGACACTGAAGCTTTCTTT. It codes for CASSATKGERDTEAFF.

Only a few counts were recorded for this clone. This chain links TRBV6-2 or TRBV6-3 with TRBJ2-7; TRBD1 might be the D (5 bases). From germline, CDR1 is MNHEY and CDR2 SVGEGT. The CDR3 runs 15 residues. Trimming took 2 bases from V and 0 from J, leaving 11 bases between them. In DNA form, the CDR3 reads TGTGCCAGCAGTTACAAAGGCGACAGCTCCTACGAGCAGTACTTC. Protein sequence: CASSYKGDSSYEQYF.

The chain carries TRBV30 and TRBJ1-2, with a tentative D call TRBD1 (5 bases). In germline, CDR1 is GTSNPN, CDR2 SVGIG (reference sequence). Trimming left V 6 bases short and J 3 bases short, with 14 bases between. This CDR3 comprises 13 residues. The CDR3 nucleotides are TGTGCCTGTCCCCCTCGGGGGGACTATGGCTACACCTTC. Residues: CACPPRGDYGYTF.